The 16 T cell receptor beta chains below come from one sample, sequenced in a study of CD8+CD57+ T cells in acquired aplastic anemia. The TCR beta profiling, which covered VDJ combination and CDR3 sequence, was carried out using genomic DNA as the template. MiXCR was run by TCRdb on the reads, yielding one entry per CDR3 protein. This table has roughly 180,000 distinct CDR3 sequences, 55% to 70% appearing once. The sequenced material came from sorted CD4+, CD8+, or CD8+CD57+ T cells (not recorded which) from PBMCs. The receptors stem from a human donor with severe aplastic anemia or a healthy control (not recorded which).

The chain uses TRBV5-4 and TRBJ2-5; D gene ambiguous. CDR1 SGHNT and CDR2 YYREEE come from the germline V gene (reference sequence). The CDR3 is 14 amino acids. V gave up 2 bases and J gave up 3 bases, with 11 bases separating them. CDR3 in DNA: TGTGCCAGCAGCTTCTGGGCCGACGAAGAGACCCAGTACTTC. This gives the protein CASSFWADEETQYF.

In this sample, this clonotype turned up a few times. This chain connects TRBV24-1 to TRBJ2-5; 8 nucleotides align to TRBD1. The germline V gene encodes CDR1 KGHDR and CDR2 SFDVKD. The length of the CDR3 is 15 residues. Losses at the gene ends were 6 bases for V and 2 bases for J; bases not matched to a gene: 7. CDR3 protein: CATSNSRQGQETQYF. CDR3 DNA: TGTGCCACCAGTAACTCCAGACAGGGGCAAGAGACCCAGTACTTC.

This chain joins TRBV7-2 and TRBJ2-7, with D hard to call. Germline assignment: CDR1 SGHTA and CDR2 FQGNSA. V was clipped by 1 base and J by 7 bases, with 11 bases between them. This CDR3 is built from 13 residues. Written as DNA, the CDR3 is TGTGCCAGCAGCTTAGATACGTTTAGAGAGCAGTACTTC. As protein: CASSLDTFREQYF.

This rearrangement joins TRBV10-1 to TRBJ2-3; D uncertain. This CDR3 has 14 amino acids. V was clipped by 3 bases and J by 8 bases, with 15 bases between them. Germline-derived CDR1 and CDR2 are WNHNN and SYGVQD (reference sequence). The CDR3 DNA reads TGCGCCAGCAGTGAATCCCGCTCTTTGGGTACGCAGTATTTT. This sequence encodes CASSESRSLGTQYF.

Remarks on this clonotype: A junction boundary mismatches the germline segment, possibly from a read error. The chain couples TRBV15 to TRBJ2-2; TRBD2 is a possible D gene (6 bases). Germline loops: CDR1 LNHNV, CDR2 YYDKDF (reference sequence). The CDR3 length is 19 residues. CDR3 nucleotide sequence: TGCGCCACCAGCAGAGACCCGGGCTATTCTCTAGCGAACACCGGGGAGCCGTTTTTT. This gives the protein CATSRDPGYSLANTGEPFF.

J is TRBJ2-3 and V is TRBV29-1; D remains ambiguous. The CDR3 is 10 amino acids. The germline V gene has CDR1 SQVTM and CDR2 ANQGSEA. The germline V and J ends were trimmed by 3 bases and 6 bases, with 4 bases remaining between them. As DNA, the CDR3 is TGCAGCGTTGATCGGGATACGCAGTATTTT. Protein sequence: CSVDRDTQYF.

This clonotype showed up many times. CDR3 nucleotides: TGTGCCAGCAGCGTGACTACATACGAGCAGTACTTC. Its translation: CASSVTTYEQYF. V gene TRBV13 combines with J gene TRBJ2-7; TRBD2 is a possible D gene (5 bases). The CDR3 spans 12 residues. Trimming pared 5 bases from V and 4 bases from J, leaving 9 bases between. CDR1 and CDR2 (germline): PRHDT, FYEKMQ (reference sequence).

This chain connects TRBV24-1 to TRBJ1-3; D is unresolved. The CDR3 extends over 15 amino acids. V lost 4 bases, J lost 0 bases, and 9 bases lay in between. Germline V gene sequence: CDR1 KGHDR, CDR2 SFDVKD. Here the CDR3 DNA reads TGTGCCACCAGTGACCCGATAGACTCTGGAAACACCATATATTTT. It yields the protein CATSDPIDSGNTIYF.

The rearrangement uses TRBV5-1 and TRBJ2-5, with D tentatively TRBD2 (5 bases). V was cut by 3 bases and J by 5 bases, with 17 bases left in between. The CDR3 runs to 15 residues. CDR1 and CDR2 (germline): SGHRS, YFSETQ. CDR3 in amino acids: CASSSTPNTGETQYF. Written as DNA, the CDR3 is TGCGCCAGCAGCTCAACACCAAACACGGGGGAGACCCAGTACTTC. Full variable domain (missing parts from reference TRBV5-1 and TRBJ2-5): KAGVTQTPRYLIKTRGQQVTLSCSPISGHRSVSWYQQTPGQGLQFLFEYFSETQRNKGNFPGRFSGRQFSNSRSEMNVSTLELGDSALYLCASSSTPNTGETQYFGPGTRLLVL.

In DNA form, the CDR3 reads TGTGCCAGCAGCCCGGAGGGGGGACTAGCGTCGGGCACCGGGGAGCTGTTTTTT. This encodes CASSPEGGLASGTGELFF. The rearrangement uses TRBV9 and TRBJ2-2, with 10 nucleotides matching TRBD2. V lost 4 bases to trimming and J lost 4 bases; unmatched junction nucleotides: 13. The CDR3 totals 18 residues. From germline, CDR1 is SGDLS and CDR2 YYNGEE. Combining the CDR3 with reference TRBV9 and TRBJ2-2 gives the whole variable domain DSGVTQTPKHLITATGQRVTLRCSPRSGDLSVYWYQQSLDQGLQFLIQYYNGEERAKGNILERFSAQQFPDLHSELNLSSLELGDSALYFCASSPEGGLASGTGELFFGEGSRLTVL.

About this clonotype: The junction shows a germline mismatch at one end, possibly a read error. CDR3 coding DNA: TGTGCCAGCAGTGAGAACATCGACAGAATTTTTCTGCACTTC. Amino acid sequence: CASSENIDRIFLHF. The chain links TRBV2 to TRBJ2-7; tentatively, D is TRBD1 (5 bases). CDR3 size: 14 residues. The V gene's germline CDR1 is SNHLY and CDR2 FYNNEI. Together with reference TRBV2 and TRBJ2-7, the CDR3 gives the full variable domain: EPEVTQTPSHQVTQMGQEVILRCVPISNHLYFYWYRQILGQKVEFLVSFYNNEISEKSEIFDDQFSVERPDGSNFTLKIRSTKLEDSAMYFCASSENIDRIFLHFGPGTRLTVT.

This clonotype was observed many times. The chain joins TRBV20-1 to TRBJ2-1, with TRBD1 as a possible D gene (6 bases). With 0 bases removed from V and 0 bases from J, the gap between germline ends came to 12 bases. The length of the CDR3 is 16 residues. Looked up from germline, CDR1 is DFQATT and CDR2 is SNEGSKA (reference sequence). This CDR3 reads CSARDAQGPSYNEQFF. The CDR3 DNA follows: TGCAGTGCTAGAGACGCCCAGGGGCCCTCCTACAATGAGCAGTTCTTC.

The CDR3 reads CSAKLAGTDTQYF. In DNA, the CDR3 is TGCAGTGCAAAACTAGCGGGGACAGATACGCAGTATTTT. This chain connects TRBV20-1 to TRBJ2-3; 10 nucleotides match TRBD2. Germline CDR1 DFQATT, CDR2 SNEGSKA (reference sequence). The junction had 3 bases not matched to a gene; V was cut back by 6 bases and J by 3 bases. CDR3 size: 13 residues.

The rearrangement links TRBV10-3 to TRBJ2-7, with D uncertain. CDR1 is ENHRY, CDR2 SYGVKD, per germline. Between the trimmed V and J ends, which lost 5 bases and 2 bases, there was a span of 13 bases. This CDR3 is 14 amino acids long. The CDR3 nucleotides are TGTGCCATCAGTACTGCACCTACGACCTACGAGCAGTACTTC. This codes for CAISTAPTTYEQYF.

V is TRBV20-1 and J is TRBJ2-7; 8 bases are a match to TRBD1. V shed 6 bases and J 3 bases; nucleotides not matched to a gene: 4. CDR1 DFQATT and CDR2 SNEGSKA come from the germline V gene (reference sequence). The CDR3 length is 12 residues. The DNA for the CDR3 is TGCAGTGCCAGCACAGGGGGCTACGAGCAGTACTTC. Translation gives CSASTGGYEQYF.

This chain joins TRBV2 and TRBJ1-2; 10 bases fit TRBD1. Germline lookup yields CDR1 SNHLY and CDR2 FYNNEI. The CDR3 has 15 residues. After removal of 6 bases from V and 6 bases from J, the junction contained 10 bases not matched to a gene. The CDR3, as DNA: TGTGCCAGCAGCGCCCCGGACAGGGGGTTTAATGGCTACACCTTC. It specifies CASSAPDRGFNGYTF.